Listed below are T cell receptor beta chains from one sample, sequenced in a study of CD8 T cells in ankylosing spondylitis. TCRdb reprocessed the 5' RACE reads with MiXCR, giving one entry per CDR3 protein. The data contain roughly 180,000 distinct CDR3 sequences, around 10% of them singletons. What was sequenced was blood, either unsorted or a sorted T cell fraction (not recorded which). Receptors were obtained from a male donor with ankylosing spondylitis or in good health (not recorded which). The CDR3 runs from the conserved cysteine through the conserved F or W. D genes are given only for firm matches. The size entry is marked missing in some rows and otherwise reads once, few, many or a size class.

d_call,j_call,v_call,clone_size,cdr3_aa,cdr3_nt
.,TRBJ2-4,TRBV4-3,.,CASSQDSVLGWNIQYF,TGCGCCAGCAGCCAAGATTCGGTTCTTGGTTGGAACATTCAGTACTTC
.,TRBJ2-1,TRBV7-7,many,CASSPSRATGNEQFF,TGTGCCAGCAGCCCCAGCAGGGCAACTGGGAATGAGCAGTTCTTC
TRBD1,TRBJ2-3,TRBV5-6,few,CASSTGTGGSTDTQYF,TGTGCCAGCAGTACCGGGACAGGGGGTAGCACAGATACGCAGTATTTT
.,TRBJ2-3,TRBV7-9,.,CASSPGTSGDTQYF,TGTGCCAGCAGCCCCGGGACTTCGGGGGATACGCAGTATTTT
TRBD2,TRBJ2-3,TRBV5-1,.,CASSLFPGLAETLGTDTQYF,TGCGCCAGCAGCTTGTTCCCTGGACTAGCGGAGACCCTTGGCACAGATACGCAGTATTTT
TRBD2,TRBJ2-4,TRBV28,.,CASSPRGKLAKNIQYF,TGTGCCAGCAGTCCGCGGGGGAAGCTAGCCAAAAACATTCAGTACTTC
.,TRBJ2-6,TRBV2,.,CASSEERAGANVLTF,TGTGCCAGCAGTGAAGAGCGGGCTGGGGCCAACGTCCTGACTTTC
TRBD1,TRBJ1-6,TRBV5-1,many,CASSLGDSNNSPLHF,TGCGCCAGCAGCTTGGGGGACAGTAATAATTCACCCCTCCACTTT
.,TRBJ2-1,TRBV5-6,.,CASSLDSWSYNEQFF,TGTGCCAGCAGCTTGGATTCATGGTCCTACAATGAGCAGTTCTTC
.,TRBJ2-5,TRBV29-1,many,CSVAGVEKTQYF,TGCAGCGTTGCTGGGGTGGAAAAGACCCAGTACTTC
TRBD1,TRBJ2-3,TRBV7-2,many,CASSGRGPQDTQYF,TGTGCCAGCAGCGGCAGGGGGCCACAAGATACGCAGTATTTT
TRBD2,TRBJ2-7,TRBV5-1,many,CASSLGLAGFSSYEQYF,TGCGCCAGCAGCTTGGGGCTAGCGGGGTTCAGCTCCTACGAGCAGTACTTC
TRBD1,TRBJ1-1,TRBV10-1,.,CASSPGTGEAFF,TGCGCCAGCAGTCCCGGGACAGGAGAAGCTTTCTTT
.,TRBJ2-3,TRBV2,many,CASSEEGLPGTDTQYF,TGTGCCAGCAGTGAAGAGGGACTCCCCGGCACAGATACGCAGTATTTT
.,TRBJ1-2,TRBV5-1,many,CASSLLQDMYTF,TGCGCCAGCAGCCTCTTACAGGATATGTACACCTTC
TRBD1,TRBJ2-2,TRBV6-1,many,CASSPLGDRSTGELFF,TGTGCCAGCAGTCCCCTGGGGGACAGGAGCACCGGGGAGCTGTTTTTT
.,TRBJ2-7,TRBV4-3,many,CASSQLSGPYEQYF,TGCGCCAGCAGCCAACTATCCGGACCGTACGAGCAGTACTTC
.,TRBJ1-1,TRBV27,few,CASRPYSSGANMNTEAFF,TGTGCCAGCAGACCCTATAGTTCGGGGGCCAACATGAACACTGAAGCTTTCTTT
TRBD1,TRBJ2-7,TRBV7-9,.,CASSPRTGYEQYF,TGTGCCAGCAGCCCCCGGACAGGGTACGAGCAGTACTTC
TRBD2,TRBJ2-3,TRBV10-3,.,CAISSAGSTDTQYF,TGTGCCATCAGTTCAGCGGGGAGCACAGATACGCAGTATTTT
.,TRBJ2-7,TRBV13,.,CASSFNSVGRKQYEQYF,TGTGCCAGCAGCTTTAATTCGGTGGGACGGAAGCAGTACGAGCAGTACTTC
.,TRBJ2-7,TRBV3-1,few,CASSQTVSEQYF,TGTGCCAGCAGCCAGACAGTTTCCGAGCAGTACTTC
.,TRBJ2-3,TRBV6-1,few,CASTIDRNTDTQYF,TGTGCCAGCACCATTGACAGGAACACAGATACGCAGTATTTT
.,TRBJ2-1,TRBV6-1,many,CASSQGTNTRVDEQFF,TGTGCCAGCAGCCAAGGCACCAATACCAGGGTCGATGAGCAGTTCTTC
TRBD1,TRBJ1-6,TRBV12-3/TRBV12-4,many,CASSTGTVNSPLHF,TGTGCCAGCAGTACCGGGACAGTTAATTCACCCCTCCACTTT
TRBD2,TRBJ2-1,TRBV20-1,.,CSASDPTSVRAYNEQFF,TGCAGCGCTAGTGACCCGACTAGCGTAAGAGCCTACAATGAGCAGTTCTTC
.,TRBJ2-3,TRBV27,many,CASSLERSQGTQYF,TGTGCCAGCAGTTTGGAGCGGTCGCAGGGTACGCAGTATTTT
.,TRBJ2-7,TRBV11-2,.,CASSFLRGNSYEQYF,TGTGCCAGCAGCTTCCTACGGGGGAACTCCTACGAGCAGTACTTC
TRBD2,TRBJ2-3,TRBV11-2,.,CASSLGGGWGTDTQYF,TGTGCCAGCAGCTTAGGGGGGGGTTGGGGTACAGATACGCAGTATTTT
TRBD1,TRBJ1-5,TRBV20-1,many,CSASPGQNSNQPQHF,TGCAGTGCTAGCCCGGGACAGAATAGCAATCAGCCCCAGCATTTT
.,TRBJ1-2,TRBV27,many,CASSFTGGGYGYTF,TGTGCCAGCAGTTTCACGGGGGGAGGTTATGGCTACACCTTC
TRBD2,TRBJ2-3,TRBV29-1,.,CSVLTLAGGTDTQYF,TGCAGCGTGCTCACGCTGGCCGGGGGGACAGATACGCAGTATTTT
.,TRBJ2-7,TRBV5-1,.,CASSLLRGRRYEQYF,TGCGCCAGCAGCTTGTTGCGGGGAAGGAGGTACGAGCAGTACTTC
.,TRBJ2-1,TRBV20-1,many,CSARDRAAPSYNEQFF,TGCAGTGCTAGAGATCGCGCGGCCCCCTCCTACAATGAGCAGTTCTTC
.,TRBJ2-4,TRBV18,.,CASSPITDRKNIQYF,TGTGCCAGCTCACCGATTACCGACAGGAAAAACATTCAGTACTTC
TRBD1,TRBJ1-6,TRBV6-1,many,CASSRTGASYNSPLHF,TGTGCCAGCAGCCGGACAGGGGCTTCCTATAATTCACCCCTCCACTTT
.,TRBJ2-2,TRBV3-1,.,CASSHLATGELFF,TGTGCCAGCAGCCACCTGGCTACCGGGGAGCTGTTTTTT
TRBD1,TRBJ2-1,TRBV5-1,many,CASSPRQGSGNEQFF,TGCGCCAGCAGCCCCCGACAGGGGTCGGGCAATGAGCAGTTCTTC
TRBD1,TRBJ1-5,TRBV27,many,CASSSTGGQQPQHF,TGTGCCAGCAGTTCAACAGGGGGCCAACAGCCCCAGCATTTT
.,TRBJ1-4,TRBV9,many,CASSVGEGNEKLFF,TGTGCCAGCAGCGTAGGAGAGGGGAATGAAAAACTGTTTTTT
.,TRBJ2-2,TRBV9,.,CASRGAGSTGELFF,TGTGCCAGCAGGGGAGCGGGTTCCACCGGGGAGCTGTTTTTT
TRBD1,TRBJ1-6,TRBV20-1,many,CSARELTGDNSPLHF,TGCAGTGCTAGAGAGCTGACAGGGGATAATTCACCCCTCCACTTT
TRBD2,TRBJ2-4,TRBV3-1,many,CASSRLAVQYF,TGTGCCAGCAGCCGGCTAGCGGTTCAGTACTTC
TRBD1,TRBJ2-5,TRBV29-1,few,CSVRDRGETQYF,TGCAGCGTGAGGGACAGGGGCGAGACCCAGTACTTC
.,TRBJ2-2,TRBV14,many,CASSQDVVGAVTGELFF,TGTGCCAGCAGCCAAGATGTTGTAGGGGCGGTCACCGGGGAGCTGTTTTTT
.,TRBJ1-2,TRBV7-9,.,CASSFGDTVINYGYTF,TGTGCCAGCAGCTTCGGAGACACGGTGATTAACTATGGCTACACCTTC
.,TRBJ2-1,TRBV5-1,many,CASSFRPRAHNEQFF,TGCGCCAGCAGCTTCAGACCCAGGGCCCACAATGAGCAGTTCTTC
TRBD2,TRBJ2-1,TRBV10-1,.,CASSPSGSYNEQFF,TGCGCCAGCAGTCCTAGCGGGTCCTACAATGAGCAGTTCTTC
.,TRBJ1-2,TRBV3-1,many,CASSQADVRYGYTF,TGTGCCAGCAGCCAAGCTGATGTTCGATATGGCTACACCTTC
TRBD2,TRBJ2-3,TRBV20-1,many,CSAWAATSGTDTQYF,TGCAGTGCCTGGGCAGCGACTAGCGGCACAGATACGCAGTATTTT
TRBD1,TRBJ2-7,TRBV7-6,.,CASSLGRSGTGIYEQYF,TGTGCCAGCAGCTTAGGTCGGTCCGGGACAGGGATCTACGAGCAGTACTTC
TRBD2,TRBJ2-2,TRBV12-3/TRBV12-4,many,CASGLPSGGGTGELFF,TGTGCCAGCGGCCTGCCTAGCGGGGGAGGCACCGGGGAGCTGTTTTTT
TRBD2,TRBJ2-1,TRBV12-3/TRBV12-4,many,CASSLFGGSLYNEQFF,TGTGCCAGCAGTTTATTCGGGGGGTCCCTCTACAATGAGCAGTTCTTC
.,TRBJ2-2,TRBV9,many,CASSPQFTGELFF,TGTGCCAGCAGCCCCCAGTTCACCGGGGAGCTGTTTTTT
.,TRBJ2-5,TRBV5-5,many,CASSLQDQETQYF,TGTGCCAGCAGCTTGCAGGACCAAGAGACCCAGTACTTC
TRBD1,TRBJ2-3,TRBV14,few,CASSSGGGGTDTQYF,TGTGCCAGCAGCTCAGGGGGTGGAGGAACAGATACGCAGTATTTT
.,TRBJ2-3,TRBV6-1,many,CASSRSGSTDTQYF,TGTGCCAGCAGTCGGAGCGGAAGCACAGATACGCAGTATTTT
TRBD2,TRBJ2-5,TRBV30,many,CAWSVIAGGPSETQYF,TGTGCCTGGAGTGTGATAGCGGGAGGGCCTTCAGAGACCCAGTACTTC